The entry below describes one T cell receptor beta chain. The CDR3 sequence is 15 residues long. The germline CDR1 and CDR2 sequences are LNHNV and YYDKDF (reference sequence). Germline trimming cut 0 bases from V and 6 bases from J; bases unmatched to any gene: 7. This sample was included in a study of blood T cell repertoires in COVID-19. Profiled with immunoSEQ multiplex PCR; TCRdb holds only in-frame clones, not every one. The profile covers 220,000 or so clones, with about 83% appearing a single time and roughly 1.9% taken by the ten largest. The origin of this receptor is a woman between 50 and 59 years old who had recovered from COVID-19. This chain joins TRBV15 and TRBJ2-7; 8 nucleotides agree with TRBD2. Sequencing used PBMCs or T cells enriched from blood (not recorded which). The CDR3 loop reads CATSRELSGSREQYF. For the CDR3, the DNA is TGTGCCACCAGCAGAGAACTAAGCGGGAGTCGCGAGCAGTACTTC.